The T cell receptor (beta chain) under discussion was sequenced for a study of blood T cell repertoires in COVID-19. Study context: COVID-19 samples from acute and convalescent phases originated in the United States, Italy and Spain.

Source study methods: Scientists estimated how many nucleated cells there were by amplifying reference gene primers. The table came from immunoSEQ multiplex PCR; TCRdb's copy has only in-frame clones and leaves some out. Clone size and V and J calls were adopted from that table, with D and trimming inferred from the DNA. The sample records roughly 180,000 clones, 65% to 85% being singletons. Germline V lookup: CDR1 SGHRS, CDR2 YFSETQ. The trim removed 1 base at V and 10 bases at J, leaving 8 bases unmatched. The CDR3 loop spans 15 amino acids. The sample consisted of peripheral blood. The receptor's source is a man aged 60 to 69 with active or convalescent COVID-19. The chain joins TRBV5-1 to TRBJ1-6, with 7 bases aligning to TRBD1. This chain's CDR3 is CASSLNRQGDSPLHF. As DNA, the CDR3 is TGCGCCAGCAGCTTGAACCGACAGGGAGACTCACCCCTCCACTTT.